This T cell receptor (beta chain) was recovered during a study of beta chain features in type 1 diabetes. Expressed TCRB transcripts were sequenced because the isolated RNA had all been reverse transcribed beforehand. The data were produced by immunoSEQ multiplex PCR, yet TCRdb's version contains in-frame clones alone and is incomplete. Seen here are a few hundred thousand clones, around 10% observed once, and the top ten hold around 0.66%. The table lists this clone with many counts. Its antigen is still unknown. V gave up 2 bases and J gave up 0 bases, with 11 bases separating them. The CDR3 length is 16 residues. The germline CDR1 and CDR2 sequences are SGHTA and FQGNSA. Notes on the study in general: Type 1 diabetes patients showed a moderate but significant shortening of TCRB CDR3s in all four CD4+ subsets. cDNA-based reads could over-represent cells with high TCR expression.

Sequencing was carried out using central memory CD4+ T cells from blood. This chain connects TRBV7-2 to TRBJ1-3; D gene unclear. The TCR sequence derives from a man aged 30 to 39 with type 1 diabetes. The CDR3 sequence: CASSLLDPRSGNTIYF. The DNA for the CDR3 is TGTGCCAGCAGCTTATTGGACCCACGCTCTGGAAACACCATATATTTT.